One sample yielded the 27 T cell receptor beta chains listed below, sequenced in a study of coeliac disease. The data were produced by immunoSEQ multiplex PCR, yet TCRdb's version contains in-frame clones alone and is incomplete. The table has several thousand clones, around 79% seen once; the top ten hold roughly 4.6%. The sequencing sample was made of lamina propria lymphocytes from the gut. These TCRs come from a woman between 18 and 29 years old with active celiac disease.

This sequence joins TRBV9 and TRBJ1-4; no firm D call. Trimming shortened V by 0 bases and J by 7 bases, and 10 bases separated the two germline ends. CDR1 SGDLS and CDR2 YYNGEE come from the germline V gene. The CDR3 contains 14 residues. The CDR3 sequence is CASSVEHRSEKLFF. CDR3 nucleotides: TGTGCCAGCAGCGTAGAACATCGGAGTGAAAAACTGTTTTTT.

The chain joins TRBV7-8 to TRBJ1-5, with D maybe TRBD1 (5 bases). Germline V gives CDR1 SGHVS, CDR2 FQNEAQ. Trimming cost V 2 bases and J 6 bases, with 17 bases left between them. This CDR3 has 16 residues. This chain's CDR3 is CASSLNIGQRSQPQHF. The CDR3 DNA sequence: TGTGCCAGCAGCTTAAATATAGGACAACGGAGTCAGCCCCAGCATTTT.

This clone occurred once. V and J are TRBV27 and TRBJ2-3; 9 bases align to TRBD2. The ends lost 7 bases at V and 0 bases at J; junction bases unmatched: 5. CDR1 is MNHEY and CDR2 is SMNVEV in the germline V gene (reference sequence). The CDR3 runs to 15 residues. The DNA of the CDR3 is TGTGCCAGCAAAGGAACTAGCGGGAGCACAGATACGCAGTATTTT. Translation gives CASKGTSGSTDTQYF.

The chain recombines TRBV6-1 with TRBJ1-2; a weak D match, TRBD1 (5 bases). The CDR3 runs to 13 residues. Germline V gene sequence: CDR1 MNHNS, CDR2 SASEGT. With 6 bases removed from V and 2 bases from J, the gap between germline ends came to 10 bases. As DNA, the CDR3 is TGTGCCAGCAGCCTTCACAGGAACTATGGCTACACCTTC. Amino acid sequence: CASSLHRNYGYTF.

The J gene is TRBJ2-1, the V gene TRBV7-9; TRBD2 matches at 8 bases. With V trimmed by 3 bases and J by 9 bases, 13 bases remained unmatched. The CDR3 is 16 amino acids. CDR1 and CDR2 from the germline V gene are SEHNR and FQNEAQ (reference sequence). The CDR3 coding sequence is TGTGCCAGCAGCTTGGTCAGCGGGGGCCCCAGAGGTGAGCAGTTCTTC. This gives the protein CASSLVSGGPRGEQFF.

This chain links TRBV5-1 with TRBJ2-2; D not certain. V dropped 2 bases and J dropped 2 bases, with 10 bases sitting between them. This CDR3 has 15 amino acids. Germline loops: CDR1 SGHRS, CDR2 YFSETQ. The CDR3 coding sequence is TGCGCCAGCAGCTTTTTTAGTAGAAACACCGGGGAGCTGTTTTTT. Its protein is CASSFFSRNTGELFF.

The chain links TRBV28 to TRBJ1-2, with D tentatively TRBD1 (6 bases). Germline CDR1 MDHEN, CDR2 SYDVKM. Deletions cut 3 bases from V and 3 bases from J, with 14 bases between. The CDR3 is made up of 15 amino acids. CDR3 residues: CASSFSGAGDYGYTF. CDR3 coding DNA: TGTGCCAGCAGTTTCTCAGGGGCGGGGGACTATGGCTACACCTTC.

V is TRBV5-1 and J is TRBJ2-7, with TRBD1 matching 9 bases. V lost 2 bases and J lost 1; bases outside the gene matches: 13. This CDR3 has 18 residues. Germline CDR1 is SGHRS and CDR2 is YFSETQ. This chain's CDR3 is CASSLLPNKGQGSYEQYF. The CDR3 DNA is TGCGCCAGCAGCTTACTGCCGAACAAAGGACAGGGGTCCTACGAGCAGTACTTC.

This chain joins TRBV7-8 and TRBJ2-5; the match to TRBD1 covers 8 bases. J lost 1 base, V lost 3 bases, and 4 bases had no gene match. CDR1 and CDR2 (germline): SGHVS, FQNEAQ. This CDR3 comprises 15 residues. The CDR3 DNA reads TGTGCCAGCAGCTTCGGACAGGGAATCCAAGAGACCCAGTACTTC. Translating it yields CASSFGQGIQETQYF. Complete variable domain (other parts from reference TRBV7-8 and TRBJ2-5): GAGVSQSPRYKVAKRGQDVALRCDPISGHVSLFWYQQALGQGPEFLTYFQNEAQLDKSGLPSDRFFAERPEGSVSTLKIQRTQQEDSAVYLCASSFGQGIQETQYFGPGTRLLVL.

This chain links TRBV4-1 with TRBJ2-7; 10 bases align to TRBD2. The V and J ends lost 4 bases and 4 bases, in that order; junction bases with no gene match: 10. The V gene's germline CDR1 is MGHRA and CDR2 YSYEKL. There are 16 residues in the CDR3. In DNA, the CDR3 is TGCGCCAGCAGCCCCTGGGGACTAGCGAACAGATACGAGCAGTACTTC. Its protein product is CASSPWGLANRYEQYF.

V gene TRBV7-9 combines with J gene TRBJ2-1, with unresolved D. Per germline, CDR1 SEHNR and CDR2 FQNEAQ (reference sequence). V was trimmed by 1 base and J by 10 bases, leaving 8 bases between them. The CDR3 length is 12 residues. In DNA form, the CDR3 reads TGTGCCAGCAGCTTAGAAGCTCGAGAGCAGTTCTTC. Amino acids: CASSLEAREQFF.

The chain uses TRBV18 and TRBJ2-7; D uncertain. Germline CDR1 reads KGHSH; CDR2 reads LQKENI. The CDR3 is made up of 14 amino acids. V lost 3 bases and J 2 bases, leaving 11 bases between the germline ends. CDR3 nucleotides: TGTGCCAGCTCACCTCGCGAAAGCACCTACGAGCAGTACTTC. This sequence encodes CASSPRESTYEQYF.

The V gene is TRBV4-3, the J gene TRBJ2-4, with 10 bases aligning to TRBD2. The CDR3 consists of 17 residues. The V gene end was trimmed by 1 base and the J gene end by 3 bases; junction bases not matched to a gene: 6. CDR1 and CDR2 from the germline V gene are LGHNA and YSLEER. The CDR3 region has the DNA TGCGCCAGCAGCCAAGTGGGGCTAGCGGGGGACAAAAACATTCAGTACTTC. This codes for CASSQVGLAGDKNIQYF.

The chain joins TRBV19 to TRBJ2-3; 9 nucleotides line up with TRBD1. CDR1 LNHDA and CDR2 SQIVND come from the germline V gene (reference sequence). This CDR3 spans 13 amino acids. V trimming: 6 bases; J trimming: 6 bases; junction bases outside the gene matches: 4. This CDR3 is CASRDRGADTQYF. For the CDR3, the DNA is TGTGCCAGTAGGGACAGGGGAGCGGATACGCAGTATTTT.

This chain uses TRBV19 with TRBJ2-5; D is perhaps TRBD1 (5 bases). Trimming left V 4 bases short and J 2 bases short, with 17 bases between. The length of the CDR3 is 16 residues. Germline CDR1 is LNHDA and CDR2 is SQIVND (reference sequence). As DNA, the CDR3 is TGTGCCAGTAGTAGGGGCCAGGGAAGGTCACAAGAGACCCAGTACTTC. Amino acid sequence: CASSRGQGRSQETQYF.

This clone was seen a few times. The V call is TRBV28, the J call TRBJ1-2; a weak D match, TRBD1 (5 bases). The CDR3 length is 15 residues. CDR1 and CDR2 (germline): MDHEN, SYDVKM. With 5 bases removed from V and 2 bases from J, the gap between germline ends came to 15 bases. The CDR3 DNA reads as TGTGCCAGCAGTCCTCCCGAGACAGTGAACTATGGCTACACCTTC. Its translation is CASSPPETVNYGYTF.

This chain links TRBV5-1 with TRBJ1-1; D is uncertain. The germline CDR1 and CDR2 sequences are SGHRS and YFSETQ. Trimming took off 2 bases at V and 2 bases at J, with 10 bases between the two ends. The CDR3 runs 14 residues. CDR3 DNA: TGCGCCAGCAGCTTACTGGGCGTAAACACTGAAGCTTTCTTT. The encoded protein is CASSLLGVNTEAFF.

The J gene is TRBJ1-5, the V gene TRBV7-2, with TRBD1 identical over 9 bases. The CDR3 extends over 16 amino acids. V was pared by 4 bases and J by 1 base, with 5 bases of the junction left unmatched. Germline V CDR1 and CDR2: SGHTA, FQGNSA. The CDR3 loop is CASSSRGTGSNQPQHF. The CDR3 bases are TGTGCCAGCAGCTCCAGAGGGACAGGGAGCAATCAGCCCCAGCATTTT.

J is TRBJ1-1 and V is TRBV23-1; possibly TRBD1 for D (5 bases). TRBV23-1 is reported as an ORF; its role is uncertain. The CDR3 has 14 amino acids. V dropped 3 bases and J dropped 5 bases, with 13 bases sitting between them. The CDR3 spells CASSHGGSRTEAFF. CDR3 nucleotide sequence: TGCGCCAGCAGTCACGGGGGGAGTCGGACTGAAGCTTTCTTT.

This clone was seen just once. The V gene is TRBV7-2, the J gene TRBJ2-5; possible D gene TRBD2, 6 bases. The CDR3 covers 14 residues. Germline CDR1 SGHTA, CDR2 FQGNSA. Trimming shortened V by 5 bases and J by 4 bases, and 14 bases separated the two germline ends. CDR3 region: CASSRGLPTETQYF. The DNA of the CDR3 is TGTGCCAGCAGCCGAGGACTACCGACAGAGACCCAGTACTTC. Looking up the rest from reference TRBV7-2 and TRBJ2-5 gives the full variable domain: GAGVSQSPSNKVTEKGKDVELRCDPISGHTALYWYRQSLGQGLEFLIYFQGNSAPDKSGLPSDRFSAERTGGSVSTLTIQRTQQEDSAVYLCASSRGLPTETQYFGPGTRLLVL.

The chain has TRBV5-1 and TRBJ1-2; D is perhaps TRBD1 (5 bases). Germline assignment: CDR1 SGHRS and CDR2 YFSETQ. V gave up 0 bases and J gave up 8 bases, with 14 bases separating them. CDR3 length: 14 amino acids. The CDR3 here is CASSLEGQIGGYTF. CDR3 nucleotide sequence: TGCGCCAGCAGCTTGGAAGGACAAATTGGCGGCTACACCTTC.

This chain uses TRBV6-5 with TRBJ1-2; maybe TRBD1 (6 bases). Per germline, CDR1 MNHEY and CDR2 SVGAGI. The V end lost 8 bases, the J end lost 4 bases, and 14 bases lay between the germline ends. The CDR3 totals 13 residues. The CDR3 reads CASRDNSVYGYTF. In nucleotides, the CDR3 is TGTGCCAGCCGGGACAACTCAGTCTATGGCTACACCTTC.

The chain couples TRBV11-3 to TRBJ2-3, with TRBD1 matching over 11 bases. V lost 5 bases to trimming and J lost 5 bases; unmatched junction nucleotides: 6. The CDR3 contains 15 residues. Germline-derived CDR1 and CDR2 are SGHNT and YENEEA. CDR3 sequence (DNA): TGTGCCAGCAGCCTCGGACAGGGGGCCGGAGATACGCAGTATTTT. It translates to CASSLGQGAGDTQYF.

This clone came up a few times. V is TRBV5-6 and J is TRBJ2-7; D unclear. Germline V gene lookup returns CDR1 SGHDT and CDR2 YYEEEE. The CDR3 extends over 13 amino acids. Trimming removed 0 bases from V and 3 bases from J, with 7 bases in between. The CDR3 DNA is TGTGCCAGCAGCTTGGGCAGGTACTACGAGCAGTACTTC. Encoded protein: CASSLGRYYEQYF.

This chain links TRBV23-1 with TRBJ2-3; 7 nucleotides agree with TRBD1. TRBV23-1 is assigned to the ORF class and has an uncertain function. CDR3 size: 17 residues. Trimming at V came to 5 bases and at J to 0 bases, leaving 11 bases not matched to a gene. The CDR3 bases are TGCGCCAGCAGTTTCGCCCCGACAGGGCCTAGCACAGATACGCAGTATTTT. It codes for CASSFAPTGPSTDTQYF.

The chain carries TRBV7-9 and TRBJ2-7, with 8 nucleotides matching TRBD2. Germline lookup yields CDR1 SEHNR and CDR2 FQNEAQ (reference sequence). CDR3 length: 15 residues. V shed 1 base and J 0 bases; nucleotides not matched to a gene: 2. The CDR3 nucleotides read TGTGCCAGCAGCTTAGGCGGGAGGAACTCCTACGAGCAGTACTTC. Amino acid sequence: CASSLGGRNSYEQYF.

The chain links TRBV2 to TRBJ1-1; TRBD1 matches at 7 bases. Germline CDR1 reads SNHLY; CDR2 reads FYNNEI. V lost 8 bases, J lost 0 bases, and 12 bases stayed unmatched. CDR3 length: 16 amino acids. The CDR3 loop is CASPDCQDRMNTEAFF. In nucleotides, the CDR3 is TGTGCCAGCCCAGATTGCCAGGACAGGATGAACACTGAAGCTTTCTTT.